This T cell receptor (beta chain) was captured by sequencing in a study of blood T cell repertoires in COVID-19. Study information: The United States, Italy and Spain were the sources of the acute and convalescent COVID-19 samples. In each case, the material was cDNA or gDNA derived from T cells, B-cell-depleted T cells, or PBMCs.

Produced via immunoSEQ multiplex PCR; TCRdb's table is partial and in-frame only. The sample shows 150,000 or so clones, roughly 86% of them seen only once. The V end lost 5 bases, the J end lost 3 bases, and 12 bases lay between the germline ends. The V gene's germline CDR1 is SGHTS and CDR2 YDEGEE. The CDR3 runs to 14 residues. Recruited during active infection, patients (from Seattle) were subsequently followed longitudinally. The clonotype originates from a woman between 65 and 79 years old with COVID-19, enrolled during active disease. The sequenced sample consisted of peripheral blood. The J gene is TRBJ2-1, the V gene TRBV5-8, with D unclear. The CDR3 region has the DNA TGTGCCAGCAGAAGCTACAGAGTCTACAATGAGCAGTTCTTC. Protein: CASRSYRVYNEQFF.